Shown below are 21 T cell receptor beta chains from a single sample sequenced in a study of T cell changes during pregnancy in multiple sclerosis. Here immunoSEQ multiplex PCR was the method, and the copy in TCRdb shows in-frame clones only, minus some. The sample has tens of thousands of clones, 75% to 90% seen once; the top ten hold approximately 10%. This specimen was CD8+ T cells from peripheral blood mononuclear cells, taken in the third trimester of pregnancy. These receptors were collected from a female donor with multiple sclerosis, enrolled in a pregnancy study.

V is TRBV11-2 and J is TRBJ1-2, with a weak D call TRBD1 (5 bases). Trimming removed 4 bases at V and 4 bases at J, with 7 bases between. This CDR3 spans 12 amino acids. Germline-derived CDR1 and CDR2 are SGHAT and FQNNGV. CDR3 in DNA: TGTGCCAGCAGCTCGACAGCCTATGGCTACACCTTC. It translates to CASSSTAYGYTF.

V usage is TRBV4-2 and J usage is TRBJ2-1, with D possibly matching TRBD2 (5 bases). Germline CDR1 and CDR2: LGHNA and YNFKEQ. The germline V and J ends were trimmed by 0 bases and 2 bases, with 11 bases remaining between them. CDR3 length equals 16 residues. The CDR3 sequence is CASSQEEGAAYNEQFF. The CDR3 DNA reads as TGTGCCAGCAGCCAAGAGGAAGGAGCGGCCTACAATGAGCAGTTCTTC.

This clone was detected many times. V usage is TRBV7-9 and J usage is TRBJ2-6, with D perhaps TRBD1 (5 bases). Germline assignment: CDR1 SEHNR and CDR2 FQNEAQ (reference sequence). The ends were cut back, 4 bases at V and 8 bases at J, with 12 bases in the middle. CDR3 size: 14 residues. CDR3 DNA: TGTGCCAGCAGCTCCACAGGTCTCACCAACGTCCTGACTTTC. This sequence encodes CASSSTGLTNVLTF.

V gene TRBV29-1 combines with J gene TRBJ2-1, with 9 bases aligning to TRBD1. Germline assignment: CDR1 SQVTM and CDR2 ANQGSEA. Trimming removed 3 bases from V and 9 bases from J; junction bases left unmatched: 12. The CDR3 totals 15 residues. The CDR3 spells CSVDPMEGGQGEQFF. CDR3 in DNA: TGCAGCGTTGACCCAATGGAGGGGGGACAGGGTGAGCAGTTCTTC.

The rearrangement uses TRBV19 and TRBJ2-7; weak D call: TRBD1 (6 bases). The CDR3 sequence is 14 residues long. Trimming took 6 bases from V and 4 from J, leaving 16 bases between them. Per the germline V gene, CDR1 is LNHDA and CDR2 is SQIVND (reference sequence). CDR3 coding DNA: TGTGCCAGTAGGGGACCGGGACAAAATTACGAGCAGTACTTC. Protein product: CASRGPGQNYEQYF. The full variable domain, completed using reference TRBV19 and TRBJ2-7, is DGGITQSPKYLFRKEGQNVTLSCEQNLNHDAMYWYRQDPGQGLRLIYYSQIVNDFQKGDIAEGYSVSREKKESFPLTVTSAQKNPTAFYLCASRGPGQNYEQYFGPGTRLTVT.

This clone occurred once. An end of the junction differs from the germline gene, which may be a read error. The gene calls are TRBV30 and TRBJ2-7; D possibly corresponds to TRBD1 (6 bases). Germline V gives CDR1 GTSNPN, CDR2 SVGIG (reference sequence). The CDR3 length is 11 residues. Here the CDR3 reads CAWSSAGALDF. CDR3 DNA: TGTGCCTGGAGTTCGGCAGGGGCCCTTGACTTC.

CDR3 DNA: TGTGCCAGTAGAAGCGGGGGGAACTACGAGCAGTACTTC. Translating gives CASRSGGNYEQYF. The chain couples TRBV19 to TRBJ2-7; TRBD2 agrees at 9 bases. Unmatched junction bases numbered 3, after V lost 6 bases and J lost 3 bases. The CDR3 has 13 residues. The germline CDR1 and CDR2 sequences are LNHDA and SQIVND (reference sequence).

The gene calls are TRBV6-1 and TRBJ2-1, with 7 bases fitting TRBD1. This CDR3 is built from 18 residues. The V gene's germline CDR1 is MNHNS and CDR2 SASEGT. The junction had 12 bases not matched to a gene; V was cut back by 1 base and J by 3 bases. The DNA of the CDR3 is TGTGCCAGCAGTGAAGACTGGGACAGACACAACCTCTACAATGAGCAGTTCTTC. Protein sequence: CASSEDWDRHNLYNEQFF.

The chain combines TRBV29-1 with TRBJ1-1, with a tentative D call TRBD1 (5 bases). V lost 5 bases and J lost 3, with 7 bases in between. CDR3 length equals 11 residues. CDR1 and CDR2 from the germline V gene are SQVTM and ANQGSEA. The CDR3 DNA sequence: TGCAGCGTTAAGGGGCACACTGAAGCTTTCTTT. This codes for CSVKGHTEAFF.

The rearrangement joins TRBV7-8 to TRBJ1-5; D might be TRBD1 (6 bases). Germline CDR1 is SGHVS and CDR2 is FQNEAQ. The CDR3 has 16 amino acids. V lost 1 base and J 6 bases, leaving 16 bases between the germline ends. The CDR3 region has the DNA TGTGCCAGCAGCTTAGAAAAACAGGGAAGGGGTCAGCCCCAGCATTTT. This translates into CASSLEKQGRGQPQHF.

This clone was seen once. The rearrangement uses TRBV27 and TRBJ1-2, with a weak D call TRBD1 (5 bases). V was cut by 5 bases and J by 2 bases, with 18 bases left in between. Germline CDR1 and CDR2: MNHEY and SMNVEV (reference sequence). The CDR3 has 16 amino acids. This CDR3 is CASSPRGGPQNYGYTF. The CDR3 nucleotides read TGTGCCAGCAGTCCCCGGGGGGGTCCACAAAACTATGGCTACACCTTC.

The chain has TRBV30 and TRBJ2-2; TRBD1 aligns across 9 bases. The CDR3 has 15 residues. J lost 6 bases, V lost 0 bases, and 5 bases had no gene match. Germline V gene lookup returns CDR1 GTSNPN and CDR2 SVGIG (reference sequence). The DNA for the CDR3 is TGTGCCTGGAGTGTACCGGGACAGGGCTCCGGGGAGCTGTTTTTT. It is translated as CAWSVPGQGSGELFF.

This chain connects TRBV19 to TRBJ2-3; TRBD2 might be the D (6 bases). V dropped 2 bases and J dropped 7 bases, with 13 bases sitting between them. The germline gives CDR1 LNHDA, CDR2 SQIVND (reference sequence). The CDR3 length is 14 residues. The CDR3 coding sequence is TGTGCCAGTAGTATACGGCTAGCGTCGCATACGCAGTATTTT. Its translation is CASSIRLASHTQYF.

This rearrangement joins TRBV6-4 to TRBJ1-1, with TRBD1 matching 12 bases. CDR3 length: 16 amino acids. V shed 0 bases and J 6 bases; nucleotides not matched to a gene: 5. Germline loops: CDR1 MRHNA, CDR2 SNTAGT. CDR3 residues: CASSDSGTGGRPEAFF. The CDR3, as DNA: TGTGCCAGCAGTGACTCCGGGACAGGGGGCCGGCCTGAAGCTTTCTTT.

J is TRBJ2-6 and V is TRBV2; a possible D gene is TRBD1 (6 bases). This CDR3 has 18 amino acids. CDR1 is SNHLY and CDR2 is FYNNEI in the germline V gene. V was cut by 5 bases and J by 4 bases, with 21 bases left in between. The CDR3 loop is CASSNAGQGLSGANVLTF. CDR3 coding DNA: TGTGCCAGCAGTAACGCTGGGCAGGGGCTCTCCGGGGCCAACGTCCTGACTTTC.

The DNA of the CDR3 is TGTGCCAGCAGCTTCTCCGGCACTGAAGCTTTCTTT. Translated: CASSFSGTEAFF. The chain recombines TRBV7-9 with TRBJ1-1; D ambiguous. V lost 3 bases and J lost 4, with 6 bases in between. The CDR3 loop spans 12 amino acids. CDR1 is SEHNR, CDR2 FQNEAQ, per germline (reference sequence).

The chain couples TRBV7-9 to TRBJ1-6; D perhaps matches TRBD1 (6 bases). Deletions cut 3 bases from V and 9 bases from J, with 9 bases between. Per the germline V gene, CDR1 is SEHNR and CDR2 is FQNEAQ (reference sequence). The CDR3 contains 13 residues. Here the CDR3 DNA reads TGTGCCAGCAGCTTGTGGGGGCTTTCACCCCTCCACTTT. It encodes CASSLWGLSPLHF.

V gene TRBV5-6 combines with J gene TRBJ2-1; tentatively, D is TRBD1 (5 bases). The CDR3 covers 15 residues. The V and J ends lost 3 bases and 0 bases respectively, with 10 bases between them. Germline V gene lookup returns CDR1 SGHDT and CDR2 YYEEEE. The CDR3 sequence is CASSYDTGSYNEQFF. The CDR3 region has the DNA TGTGCCAGCAGCTATGATACAGGCTCCTACAATGAGCAGTTCTTC.

CDR3 protein: CASGDTPREQYF. The CDR3 DNA reads as TGTGCCAGTGGCGACACACCGCGAGAGCAGTACTTC. The chain couples TRBV30 to TRBJ2-7; unclear D gene. The CDR3 is made up of 12 amino acids. V lost 8 bases and J 7 bases, leaving 18 bases between the germline ends. CDR1 is GTSNPN and CDR2 is SVGIG in the germline V gene (reference sequence).

The chain employs TRBV12-5 and TRBJ1-2, with D unresolved. The CDR3 sequence is 17 residues long. The V and J ends lost 2 bases and 0 bases respectively, with 16 bases between them. The germline gives CDR1 LGHNT, CDR2 FRNRAP. CDR3 sequence reads: CASGLSPPRTSNYGYTF. The CDR3 nucleotides are TGTGCTAGTGGTTTGTCCCCACCTAGGACTTCTAACTATGGCTACACCTTC.

The chain is built from TRBV6-4 and TRBJ2-1, with D maybe TRBD2 (7 bases). Germline V gene sequence: CDR1 MRHNA, CDR2 SNTAGT. This CDR3 spans 16 amino acids. V lost 0 bases and J 9 bases, leaving 18 bases between the germline ends. CDR3 in amino acids: CASSDSVGEGGGEQFF. The CDR3 bases are TGTGCCAGCAGTGACTCGGTCGGTGAGGGAGGGGGTGAGCAGTTCTTC.